This TCR beta chain was sequenced in a study of technical replicates of blood from a handful of donors. Measured with immunoSEQ multiplex PCR; TCRdb has only the in-frame clones, and not every one. Of about 83,000 clones listed, 94% are singletons. CDR3 size: 14 residues. CDR1 is SNHLY, CDR2 FYNNEI, per germline. Trimming removed 6 bases from V and 1 base from J, with 13 bases in between. This sequence was found in a human donor in good health. The chain is built from TRBV2 and TRBJ2-7, with D hard to call. What was sequenced was T cells isolated from PBMCs. The CDR3 DNA reads TGTGCCAGCAGGGAAATATTAATATCCTACGAGCAGTACTTC. Its protein product is CASREILISYEQYF.